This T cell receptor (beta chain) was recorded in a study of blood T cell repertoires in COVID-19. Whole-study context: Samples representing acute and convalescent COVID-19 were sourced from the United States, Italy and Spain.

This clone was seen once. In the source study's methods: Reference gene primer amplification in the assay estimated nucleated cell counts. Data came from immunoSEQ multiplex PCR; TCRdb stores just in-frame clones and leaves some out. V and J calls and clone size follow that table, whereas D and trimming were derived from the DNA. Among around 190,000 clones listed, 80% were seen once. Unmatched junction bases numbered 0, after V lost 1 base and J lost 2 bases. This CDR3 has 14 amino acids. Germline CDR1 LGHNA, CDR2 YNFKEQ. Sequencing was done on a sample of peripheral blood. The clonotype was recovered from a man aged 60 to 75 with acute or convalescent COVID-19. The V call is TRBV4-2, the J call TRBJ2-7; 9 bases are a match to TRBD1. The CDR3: CASSQGDRAYEQYF. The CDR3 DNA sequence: TGTGCCAGCAGCCAAGGGGACAGGGCCTACGAGCAGTACTTC.